This T cell receptor beta chain derives from a study of blood T cell repertoires in COVID-19. Study-wide context: Donors in the United States, Italy and Spain gave samples during acute or convalescent COVID-19.

Sequencing was performed with immunoSEQ multiplex PCR; in TCRdb, only in-frame clones are kept and a portion is missing. The table has fewer than 500,000 clones, roughly 87% seen once. Looked up from germline, CDR1 is MNHEY and CDR2 is SVGAGI. This CDR3 has 13 amino acids. Trimming shortened V by 5 bases and J by 6 bases, and 14 bases separated the two germline ends. What was sequenced was PBMCs or T cells enriched from blood (not recorded which). This sequence originates from a woman aged 18-29 years with acute COVID-19. V and J are TRBV6-5 and TRBJ2-7; possible D gene TRBD1, 5 bases. The CDR3 nucleotides are TGTGCCAGCAGTCGACTTCGTGGGGCCGAGCAGTACTTC. Amino acid sequence: CASSRLRGAEQYF.